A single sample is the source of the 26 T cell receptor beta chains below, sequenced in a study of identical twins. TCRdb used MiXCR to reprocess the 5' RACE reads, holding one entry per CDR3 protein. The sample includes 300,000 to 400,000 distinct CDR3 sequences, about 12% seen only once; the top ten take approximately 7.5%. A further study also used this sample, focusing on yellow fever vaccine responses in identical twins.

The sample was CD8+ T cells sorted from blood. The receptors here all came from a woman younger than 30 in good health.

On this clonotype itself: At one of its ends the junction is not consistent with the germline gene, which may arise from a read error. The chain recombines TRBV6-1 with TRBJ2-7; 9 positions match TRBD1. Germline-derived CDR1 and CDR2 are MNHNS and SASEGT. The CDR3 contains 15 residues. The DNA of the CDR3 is TGTGCCAGAAGTGAATCCGGGACAGGGAGCTACGAGCAGTACTTC. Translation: CARSESGTGSYEQYF.

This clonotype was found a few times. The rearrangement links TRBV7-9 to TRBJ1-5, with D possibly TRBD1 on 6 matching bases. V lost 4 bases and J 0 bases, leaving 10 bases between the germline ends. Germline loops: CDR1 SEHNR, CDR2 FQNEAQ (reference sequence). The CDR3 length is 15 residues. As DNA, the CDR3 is TGTGCCAGCAGCTCCGCACAGGGTAGCAATCAGCCCCAGCATTTT. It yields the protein CASSSAQGSNQPQHF.

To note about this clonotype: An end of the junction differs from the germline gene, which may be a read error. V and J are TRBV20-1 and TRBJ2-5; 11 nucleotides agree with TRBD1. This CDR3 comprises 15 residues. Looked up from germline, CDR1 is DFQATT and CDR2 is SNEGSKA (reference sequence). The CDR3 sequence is CSATRDRGLRETQYF. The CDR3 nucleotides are TGCAGCGCTACCCGGGACAGGGGGTTACGCGAGACCCAGTACTTC.

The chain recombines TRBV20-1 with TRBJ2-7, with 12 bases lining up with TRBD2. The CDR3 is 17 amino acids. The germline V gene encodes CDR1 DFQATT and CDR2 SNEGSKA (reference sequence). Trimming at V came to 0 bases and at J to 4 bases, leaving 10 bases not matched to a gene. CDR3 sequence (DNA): TGCAGTGCTAGAGATCCCGCACTAGCGGGAGGCACTTACGAGCAGTACTTC. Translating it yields CSARDPALAGGTYEQYF.

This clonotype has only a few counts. The CDR3 loop is CASSQAGTGGFYNEQFF. Written as DNA, the CDR3 is TGTGCCAGCAGCCAAGCCGGGACAGGGGGTTTCTACAATGAGCAGTTCTTC. The rearrangement links TRBV3-1 to TRBJ2-1; 11 nucleotides agree with TRBD1. The V segment lost 1 base and the J segment 3 bases; nucleotides outside the gene matches: 5. CDR3 length equals 17 residues. Germline CDR1 LGHDT, CDR2 YNNKEL (reference sequence).

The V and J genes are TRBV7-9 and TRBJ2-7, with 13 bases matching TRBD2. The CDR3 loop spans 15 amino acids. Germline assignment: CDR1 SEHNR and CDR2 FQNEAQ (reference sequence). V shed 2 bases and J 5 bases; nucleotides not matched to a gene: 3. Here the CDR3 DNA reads TGTGCCAGCAGCTTAAGGACTAGCGGGAGAGACGAGCAGTACTTC. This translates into CASSLRTSGRDEQYF.

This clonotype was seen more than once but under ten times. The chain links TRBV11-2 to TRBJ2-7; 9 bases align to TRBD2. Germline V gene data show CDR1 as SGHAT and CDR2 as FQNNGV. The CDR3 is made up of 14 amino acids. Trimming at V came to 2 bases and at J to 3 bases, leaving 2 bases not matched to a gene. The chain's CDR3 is CASSLWTSDYEQYF. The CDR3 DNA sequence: TGTGCCAGCAGCTTATGGACTAGCGACTACGAGCAGTACTTC.

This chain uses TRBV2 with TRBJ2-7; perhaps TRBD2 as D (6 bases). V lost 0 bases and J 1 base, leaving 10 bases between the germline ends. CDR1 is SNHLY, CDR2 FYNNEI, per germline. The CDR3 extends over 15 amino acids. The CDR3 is CASSEAGTASYEQYF. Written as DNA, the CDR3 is TGTGCCAGCAGTGAAGCGGGGACTGCGTCCTACGAGCAGTACTTC. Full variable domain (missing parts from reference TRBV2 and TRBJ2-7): EPEVTQTPSHQVTQMGQEVILRCVPISNHLYFYWYRQILGQKVEFLVSFYNNEISEKSEIFDDQFSVERPDGSNFTLKIRSTKLEDSAMYFCASSEAGTASYEQYFGPGTRLTVT.

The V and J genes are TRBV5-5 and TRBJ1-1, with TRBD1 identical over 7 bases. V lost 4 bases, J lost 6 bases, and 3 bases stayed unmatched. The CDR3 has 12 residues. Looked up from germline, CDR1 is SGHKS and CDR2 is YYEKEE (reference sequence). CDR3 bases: TGTGCCAGCAGCATAGACAGGGCTGAAGCTTTCTTT. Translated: CASSIDRAEAFF. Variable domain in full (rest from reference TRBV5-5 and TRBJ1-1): DAGVTQSPTHLIKTRGQQVTLRCSPISGHKSVSWYQQVLGQGPQFIFQYYEKEERGRGNFPDRFSARQFPNYSSELNVNALLLGDSALYLCASSIDRAEAFFGQGTRLTVV.

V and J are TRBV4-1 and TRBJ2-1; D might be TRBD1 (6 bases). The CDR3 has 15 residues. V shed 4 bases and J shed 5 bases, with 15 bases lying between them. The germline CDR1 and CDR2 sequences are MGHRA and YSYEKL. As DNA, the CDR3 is TGCGCCAGCAGCCCCAAACAGGGTATAGACAATGAGCAGTTCTTC. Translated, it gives CASSPKQGIDNEQFF.

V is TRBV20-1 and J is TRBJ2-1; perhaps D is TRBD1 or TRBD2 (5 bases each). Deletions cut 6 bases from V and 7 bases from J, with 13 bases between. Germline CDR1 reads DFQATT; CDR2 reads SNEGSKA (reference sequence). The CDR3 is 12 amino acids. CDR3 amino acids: CSANPGRNEQFF. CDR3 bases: TGCAGTGCCAATCCAGGGAGAAATGAGCAGTTCTTC.

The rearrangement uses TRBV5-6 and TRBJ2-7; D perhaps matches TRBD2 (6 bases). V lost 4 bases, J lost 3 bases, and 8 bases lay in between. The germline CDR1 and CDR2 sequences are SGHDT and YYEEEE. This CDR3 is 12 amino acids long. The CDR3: CASSKTSYEQYF. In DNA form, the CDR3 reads TGTGCCAGCAGCAAGACTAGCTACGAGCAGTACTTC.

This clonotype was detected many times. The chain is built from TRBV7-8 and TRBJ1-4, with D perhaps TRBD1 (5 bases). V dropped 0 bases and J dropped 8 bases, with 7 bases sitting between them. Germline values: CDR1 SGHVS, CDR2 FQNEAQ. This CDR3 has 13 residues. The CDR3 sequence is CASSLAGREKLFF. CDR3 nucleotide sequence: TGTGCCAGCAGCTTAGCGGGGCGGGAAAAACTGTTTTTT.

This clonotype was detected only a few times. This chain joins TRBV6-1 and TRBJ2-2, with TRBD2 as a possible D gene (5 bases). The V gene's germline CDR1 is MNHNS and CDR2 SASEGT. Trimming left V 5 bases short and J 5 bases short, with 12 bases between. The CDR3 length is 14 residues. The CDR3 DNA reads TGTGCCAGCAGTCTATACCCGGGGACCGGGGAGCTGTTTTTT. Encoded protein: CASSLYPGTGELFF.

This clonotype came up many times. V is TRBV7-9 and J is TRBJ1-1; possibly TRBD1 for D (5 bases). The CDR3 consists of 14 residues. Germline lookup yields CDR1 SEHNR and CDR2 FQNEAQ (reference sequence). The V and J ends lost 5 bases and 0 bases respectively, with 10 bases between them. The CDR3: CASSGRGMNTEAFF. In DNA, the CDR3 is TGTGCCAGCAGCGGAAGGGGCATGAACACTGAAGCTTTCTTT.

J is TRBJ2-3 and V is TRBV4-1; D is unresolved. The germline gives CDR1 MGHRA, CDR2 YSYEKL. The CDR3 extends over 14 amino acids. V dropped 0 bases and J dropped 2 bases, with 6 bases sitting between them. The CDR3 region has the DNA TGCGCCAGCAGCCAAGAACGAAACACAGATACGCAGTATTTT. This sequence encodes CASSQERNTDTQYF.

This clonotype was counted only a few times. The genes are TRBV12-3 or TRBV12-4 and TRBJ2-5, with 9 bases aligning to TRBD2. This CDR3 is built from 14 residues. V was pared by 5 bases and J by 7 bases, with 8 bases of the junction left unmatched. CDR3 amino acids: CASSHGTAGGTQYF. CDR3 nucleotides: TGTGCCAGCAGTCACGGGACAGCGGGGGGGACCCAGTACTTC.

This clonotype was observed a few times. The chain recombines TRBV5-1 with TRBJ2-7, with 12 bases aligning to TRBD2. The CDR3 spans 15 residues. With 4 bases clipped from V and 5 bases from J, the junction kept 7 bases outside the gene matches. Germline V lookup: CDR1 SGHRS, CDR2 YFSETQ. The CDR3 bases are TGCGCCAGCAGCCCCCGACTAGCGGGAGACAACGAGCAGTACTTC. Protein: CASSPRLAGDNEQYF.

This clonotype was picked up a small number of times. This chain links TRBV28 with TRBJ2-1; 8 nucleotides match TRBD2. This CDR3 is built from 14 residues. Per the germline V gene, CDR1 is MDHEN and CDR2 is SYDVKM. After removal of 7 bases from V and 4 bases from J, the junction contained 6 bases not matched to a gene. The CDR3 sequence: CASMNGREYNEQFF. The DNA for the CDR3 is TGTGCCAGCATGAACGGGAGGGAATACAATGAGCAGTTCTTC.

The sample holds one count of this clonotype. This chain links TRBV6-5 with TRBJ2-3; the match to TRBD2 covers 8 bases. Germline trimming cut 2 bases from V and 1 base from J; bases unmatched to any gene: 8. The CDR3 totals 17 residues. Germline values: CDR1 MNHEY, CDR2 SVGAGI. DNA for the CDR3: TGTGCCAGCAGTTACGATGGGCTAGCGGGCGGCACAGATACGCAGTATTTT. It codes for CASSYDGLAGGTDTQYF.

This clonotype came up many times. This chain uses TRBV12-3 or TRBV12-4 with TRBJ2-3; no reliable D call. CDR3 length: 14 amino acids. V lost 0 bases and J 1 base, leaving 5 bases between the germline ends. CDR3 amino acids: CASSLAQRTDTQYF. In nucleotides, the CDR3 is TGTGCCAGCAGTTTAGCACAGCGCACAGATACGCAGTATTTT.

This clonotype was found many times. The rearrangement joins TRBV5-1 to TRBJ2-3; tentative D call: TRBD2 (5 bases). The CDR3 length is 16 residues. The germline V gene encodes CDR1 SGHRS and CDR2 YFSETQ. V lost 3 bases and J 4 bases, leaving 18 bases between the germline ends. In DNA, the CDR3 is TGCGCCAGCAGCTCCATGGAGGCCCCCAGCCCAGATACGCAGTATTTT. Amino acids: CASSSMEAPSPDTQYF.

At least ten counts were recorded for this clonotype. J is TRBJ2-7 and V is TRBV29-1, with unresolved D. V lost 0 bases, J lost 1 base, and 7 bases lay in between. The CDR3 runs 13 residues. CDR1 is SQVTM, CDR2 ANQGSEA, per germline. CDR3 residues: CSVEDRSSYEQYF. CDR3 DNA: TGCAGCGTTGAAGATAGATCATCCTACGAGCAGTACTTC.

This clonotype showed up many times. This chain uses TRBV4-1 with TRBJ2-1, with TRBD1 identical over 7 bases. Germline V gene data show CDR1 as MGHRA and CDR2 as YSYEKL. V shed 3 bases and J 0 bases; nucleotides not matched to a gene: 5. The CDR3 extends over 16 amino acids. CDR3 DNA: TGCGCCAGCAGCCAGCTACAGGGGAGCTCCTACAATGAGCAGTTCTTC. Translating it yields CASSQLQGSSYNEQFF.

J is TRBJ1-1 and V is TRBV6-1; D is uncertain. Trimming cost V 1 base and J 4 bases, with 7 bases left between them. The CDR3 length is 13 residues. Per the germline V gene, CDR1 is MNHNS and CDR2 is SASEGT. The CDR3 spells CASSEVGRTEAFF. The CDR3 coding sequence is TGTGCCAGCAGTGAAGTAGGGCGCACTGAAGCTTTCTTT.

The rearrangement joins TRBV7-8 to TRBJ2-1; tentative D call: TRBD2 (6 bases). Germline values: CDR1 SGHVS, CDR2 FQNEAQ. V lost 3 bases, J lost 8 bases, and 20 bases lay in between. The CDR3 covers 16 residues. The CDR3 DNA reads TGTGCCAGCAGCTTTAGAGGAGGGGACCTTGTGGATGAGCAGTTCTTC. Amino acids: CASSFRGGDLVDEQFF.